This TCR beta chain originates from a study of blood T cell repertoires in COVID-19 (TCRdb year 2020). As for the study more broadly: Samples from collaborators originated in the United States, Italy and Spain and spanned both the acute and convalescent phases of COVID-19. A freely available public database, intended as a resource for researchers studying the immune response to SARS-CoV-2, is where the repertoires were released. HLA class I and class II types, where available, came from metadata supplied by the sample provider rather than from assay-based typing. The material from the prospective study consisted of cDNA or gDNA derived from T cells, B-cell-depleted T cells, or PBMCs. The dataset comprised deeply sampled blood TCRbeta repertoires from subjects exposed to, actively infected with, or recovered from COVID-19. Sample metadata almost always included a de-identified subject ID, COVID-19 status, age in years and sex. Samples came from the ongoing ImmuneRACE study (first 160 participants) plus 1,254 subjects from 6 global collaborators. Summary of the overall study and its limitations: The quantity of clinical and demographic metadata differed by source and by participant and was supplied without curation.

In the case of this clone: Its antigen remains unidentified. Base qualities are missing; no much larger clone stands one base away.

Enrolling through a virtual design, the prospective study's participants ranged in age from roughly 18 to 100 years and lived across roughly 24 United States geographic areas. In the prospective study, cohorts were assigned on the basis of participant-reported clinical history obtained from a screening survey and a study questionnaire. Recovered participants in ImmuneRACE Cohort 3 were defined by two consecutive negative NP/OP PCR tests, clearance by a healthcare professional, or resolution of symptoms. In the prospective study, whole blood, serum and a nasopharyngeal or oropharyngeal swab were collected from each participant by mobile phlebotomists. Over a roughly 2-month period, participants in the prospective study had the option of providing additional blood draws and questionnaires. Before DNA extraction, prospective study blood samples were shipped either frozen or at room temperature. TCRbeta CDR3 regions were amplified from genomic DNA using the immunoSEQ Assay, a bias-controlled multiplex PCR. The paper's data handling went like this. The number of nucleated cells in each sample was estimated from the amplification of reference gene primers within the assay. To quantify the absolute abundance of each unique TCRbeta CDR3 rearrangement, sequence reads were collapsed and filtered. Productive Simpson clonality was computed per sample as the square root of Simpson's diversity index over productive rearrangements. As stored in TCRdb, this immuneACCESS dataset retains in-frame rearrangements with V and J assigned. A fraction of the clones does not appear; measured against another copy, unresolved V genes explain less than half of the discrepancy, and the remainder lacks a known reason. For V, J and clone size, that table is used; D and trimming come from the DNA. The sample table shows some 330,000 clones, and over 80% are seen once. 5% to 6% of the sample is held by the ten biggest clonotypes.

From the cysteine up to the phenylalanine, the CDR3 has a length of 15 residues. The kept DNA is CDR3 alone, 45 bases in frame from the first base. The V end gives up 0 bases and the J end 0 bases, leaving 5 bases in the junction not matched to a gene. Per the germline V gene (reference sequence), GTSNPN is the CDR1 and SVGIG is the CDR2. The source is a woman in her forties or fifties who had recovered from COVID-19. The chain links TRBV30 with TRBJ2-7; 7 middle bases align to TRBD2. Material: PBMCs or T cells enriched from blood (not recorded which). The CDR3 protein sequence reads: CAWSVLGLSSYEQYF. Read as DNA, the sequence is TGTGCCTGGAGTGTACTGGGACTAAGCTCCTACGAGCAGTACTTC.